This T cell receptor beta chain derives from a study of T-cell reconstitution after alpha-beta-depleted transplantation in children. Study-level findings and limits: When one year had passed after transplant, most T-cell counts and diversity came from newly produced T cells. Where alpha-beta T cells came from about two months after transplant was reportedly several hundred expanded graft clones. Surviving recipient T cells and thymic progenitors underlay high day-60 TCRbeta diversity in some patients.

The V gene end was trimmed by 2 bases and the J gene end by 11 bases; junction bases not matched to a gene: 5. The CDR3 has 13 amino acids. This clonotype was counted a few times. Antigen unknown. Unique molecular identifiers were incorporated during preparation of the TCRbeta library. In TCRdb, the PCR reads were re-called with MiXCR into one record per CDR3 protein. The sample has fewer than 550,000 distinct CDR3 sequences; 15% to 20% are singletons. The V and J genes are TRBV12-3 or TRBV12-4 and TRBJ2-1, with TRBD1 matching 8 bases. The sequence came from a boy younger than two who had a stem cell transplant for Wiskott-Aldrich syndrome, so the T cells may come from the graft donor. This specimen was PBMCs, mostly from graft donor cells, taken 360 days after TCRalphabeta/CD19-depleted stem cell transplant. The CDR3 is CASSLRTGHKQFF. The DNA of the CDR3 is TGTGCCAGCAGTTTAAGGACAGGGCATAAGCAGTTCTTC.